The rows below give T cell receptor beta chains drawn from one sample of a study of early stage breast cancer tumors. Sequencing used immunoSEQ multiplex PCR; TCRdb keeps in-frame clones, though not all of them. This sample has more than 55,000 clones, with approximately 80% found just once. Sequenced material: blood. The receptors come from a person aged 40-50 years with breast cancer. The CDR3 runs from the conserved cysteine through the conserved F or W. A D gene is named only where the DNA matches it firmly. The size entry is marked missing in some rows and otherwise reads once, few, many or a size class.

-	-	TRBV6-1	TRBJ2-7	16	TGTGCCAGCAGTGAAGGGGGGGGCCCCGTTTCCTACGAGCAGTACTTC	CASSEGGGPVSYEQYF
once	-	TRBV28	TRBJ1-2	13	TGTGCCAGCAGTTTTAAGAGCTTCTATGGCTACACCTTC	CASSFKSFYGYTF
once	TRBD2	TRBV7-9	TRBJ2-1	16	TGTGCCAGCAGCCCACCCCAGCGGGAGCCATACAATGAGCAGTTCTTC	CASSPPQREPYNEQFF
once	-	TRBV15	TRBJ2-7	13	TGTGCCACCAGCAGAGACCCCTCACACGAGCAGTACTTC	CATSRDPSHEQYF
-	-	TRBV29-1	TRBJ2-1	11	TGCAGCGTTGCGACTCTTTGGGAGCAGTTCTTC	CSVATLWEQFF
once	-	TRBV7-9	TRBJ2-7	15	TGTGCCAGCAGCTTAGCTTTGCAGGGCTCCTACGAGCAGTACTTC	CASSLALQGSYEQYF
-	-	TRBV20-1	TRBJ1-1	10	TGCAGTGCTCTCCGGACTGAAGCTTTCTTT	CSALRTEAFF
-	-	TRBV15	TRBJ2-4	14	TGTGCCACCAGCAGAGATCTCTCAAAGAACATTCAGTACTTC	CATSRDLSKNIQYF
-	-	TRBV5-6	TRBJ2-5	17	TGTGCCAGCAGCCGACCCGGTTTCGGAGGGGCACAAGAGACCCAGTACTTC	CASSRPGFGGAQETQYF
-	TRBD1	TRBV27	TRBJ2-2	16	TGTGCCAGCAGTTCCCCGAGGGGGCGATACACCGGGGAGCTGTTTTTT	CASSSPRGRYTGELFF
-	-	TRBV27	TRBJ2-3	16	TGTGCCAGCAGTTTATCGGGGCAGGGTCGGACAGATACGCAGTATTTT	CASSLSGQGRTDTQYF
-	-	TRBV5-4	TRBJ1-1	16	TGTGCCAGCAGTTTGATTGCTCCGGGATCGAACACTGAAGCTTTCTTT	CASSLIAPGSNTEAFF
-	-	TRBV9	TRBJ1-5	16	TGTGCCAGCAGCGTAGGGGCCACCAGGGACGGTCAGCCCCAGCATTTT	CASSVGATRDGQPQHF
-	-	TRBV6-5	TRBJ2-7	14	TGTGCCAGCAGCTTACGAGCGGGCCCCTACGAGCAGTACTTC	CASSLRAGPYEQYF
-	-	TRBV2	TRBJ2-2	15	TGTGCCAGCAAAGAAGACGGAACGAACACCGGGGAGCTGTTTTTT	CASKEDGTNTGELFF
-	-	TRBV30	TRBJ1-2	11	TGTGCCTTGACAGCCAACTATGGCTACACCTTC	CALTANYGYTF
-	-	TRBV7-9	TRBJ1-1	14	TGTGCCAGCAGCTTAGATGGGGGTAACACTGAAGCTTTCTTT	CASSLDGGNTEAFF
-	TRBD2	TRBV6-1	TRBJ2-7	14	TGTGCCAGCAGTGAGTCGGGAGGTACCTACGAGCAGTACTTC	CASSESGGTYEQYF
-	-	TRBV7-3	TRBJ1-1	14	TGTGCCAGCAGCTTACAAACACGGGGGACTGAAGCTTTCTTT	CASSLQTRGTEAFF
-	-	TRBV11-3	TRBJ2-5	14	TGTGCCAGCAGCTTAGATGAAAGGGTCGGGACCCAGTACTTC	CASSLDERVGTQYF
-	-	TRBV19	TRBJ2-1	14	TGTGCCAGTAGTACCCCGGGACTTCACAATGAGCAGTTCTTC	CASSTPGLHNEQFF
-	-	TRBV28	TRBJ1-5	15	TGTGCCAGCAGTTTGACGACGCTGCTCAATCAGCCCCAGCATTTT	CASSLTTLLNQPQHF
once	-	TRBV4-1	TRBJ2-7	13	TGCGCCAGCAGCCAAGGGGGTCATTACGAGCAGTACTTC	CASSQGGHYEQYF
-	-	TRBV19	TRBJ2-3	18	TGTGCCAGTAGTATAGGTTACCCTAACAGGGTCGGGGGAGATACGCAGTATTTT	CASSIGYPNRVGGDTQYF
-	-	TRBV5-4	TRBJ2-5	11	TGTGCCAGCAGCTTACAAGAGACCCAGTACTTC	CASSLQETQYF
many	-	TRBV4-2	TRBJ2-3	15	TGTGCCAGCAGCCAAGGACTAGGTAGCACAGATACGCAGTATTTT	CASSQGLGSTDTQYF
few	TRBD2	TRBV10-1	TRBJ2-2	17	TGCGCCAGCAGTGGACTAGCGGGGGAGCCGAACACCGGGGAGCTGTTTTTT	CASSGLAGEPNTGELFF
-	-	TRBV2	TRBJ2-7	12	TGTGCCAGCAGGGTCCTCTCCTACGAGCAGTACTTC	CASRVLSYEQYF
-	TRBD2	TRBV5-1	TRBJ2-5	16	TGCGCCAGCAGCTTCTCCCTAGCGGGAGGGGGAGAGACCCAGTACTTC	CASSFSLAGGGETQYF
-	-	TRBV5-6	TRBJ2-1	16	TGTGCCAGCAGCTTGGCCACGGGGTCGGGTAACAATGAGCAGTTCTTC	CASSLATGSGNNEQFF
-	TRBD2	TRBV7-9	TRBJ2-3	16	TGTGCCAGCAGCTTAGCCGGGGGGAAACGCACAGATACGCAGTATTTT	CASSLAGGKRTDTQYF
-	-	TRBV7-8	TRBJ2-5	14	TGTGCCAGCAGCTTAGCGGGCAATCAAGAGACCCAGTACTTC	CASSLAGNQETQYF
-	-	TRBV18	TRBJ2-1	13	TGTGCCAGCTCACCACTTATTTACAATGAGCAGTTCTTC	CASSPLIYNEQFF
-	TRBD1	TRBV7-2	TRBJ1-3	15	TGTGCCAGCAGCGCCTCAGGGGGTAATGGAAACACCATATATTTT	CASSASGGNGNTIYF
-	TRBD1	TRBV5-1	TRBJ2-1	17	TGCGCCAGCAGCTTGATGGGGGGACAGGGGGTCTACAATGAGCAGTTCTTC	CASSLMGGQGVYNEQFF
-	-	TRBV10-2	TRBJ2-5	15	TGCGCCAGCAGTGAGTCCCCGGTTCTCCAAGAGACCCAGTACTTC	CASSESPVLQETQYF
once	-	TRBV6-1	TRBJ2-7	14	TGTGCCAGCAACCCAGGAATCCAGTCCTACGAGCAGTACTTC	CASNPGIQSYEQYF